A selection of T cell receptor beta chains follows, all from one sample in a study of T cell responses to AZD1222 COVID-19 vaccine. The method was immunoSEQ multiplex PCR; TCRdb's version includes in-frame clones alone and lacks a portion of them. The data hold roughly 84,000 clones, with approximately 90% observed a single time. Material: peripheral blood, obtained 28 days after the second AZD1222 dose. The receptors here all came from an adult who received the AZD1222 COVID-19 vaccine. The CDR3 runs from the conserved cysteine through the conserved F or W. D genes are given only for firm matches. Size tells how often a clone was seen (once, few, many) or the class of an expanded clone, and some rows leave it out.

CDR3 DNA	CDR3 protein	J gene	D gene	V gene	clone size
TGCGCCAGCAGCCGCGGACCGCTCATGAACACTGAAGCTTTCTTT	CASSRGPLMNTEAFF	TRBJ1-1	.	TRBV4-3	.
TGTGCCAGCAGTGATTCCGACGGAACTAATGAAAAACTGTTTTTT	CASSDSDGTNEKLFF	TRBJ1-4	.	TRBV6-4	.
TGTGCCAGCAGTTCGAATGGACAGAGTGGAAACACCATATATTTT	CASSSNGQSGNTIYF	TRBJ1-3	.	TRBV28	.
TGTGCCAGCAGCCGGGACGGGAACACTGAAGCTTTCTTT	CASSRDGNTEAFF	TRBJ1-1	.	TRBV7-3	once
TGTGCCAGCAGCTTAGATCAGGGGAGTTTCGGGGAAAAACTGTTTTTT	CASSLDQGSFGEKLFF	TRBJ1-4	.	TRBV11-2	.
TGTGCCACCAGCAGAGATCGGGACAGTTGGAACACTGAAGCTTTCTTT	CATSRDRDSWNTEAFF	TRBJ1-1	TRBD1	TRBV15	.
TGTGCCAGCAGCTGGACAGGGGATCGGAGACCCCTCCACTTT	CASSWTGDRRPLHF	TRBJ1-6	TRBD1	TRBV5-4	.
TGCAGTGCTAGGGGGTCCGGGGAGCTGTTTTTT	CSARGSGELFF	TRBJ2-2	.	TRBV20-1	.
TGTGCCAGCAGCTTAAATGGGTACGAGCAGTACTTC	CASSLNGYEQYF	TRBJ2-7	.	TRBV11-3	.
TGTGCCATCAGTGAGCCCCCGGGCCGGGACAGCTACGAGCAGTACTTC	CAISEPPGRDSYEQYF	TRBJ2-7	TRBD1	TRBV10-3	once
TGTGCCAGCAGTGAAGTGGAATTGGGCAGGTACCTCTCCTACGAGCAGTACTTC	CASSEVELGRYLSYEQYF	TRBJ2-7	.	TRBV6-1	.
TGTGCCAGCAGTGTTTCAGGGGATTCATCCTACAATGAGCAGTTCTTC	CASSVSGDSSYNEQFF	TRBJ2-1	.	TRBV2	.
TGTGCCAGCAGCCGTACGACAGGGGGGAGAGAGACCCAGTACTTC	CASSRTTGGRETQYF	TRBJ2-5	TRBD1	TRBV14	.
TGTGCCAGTATGGCAGGGAGGACAGGAAACGAAAAACTGTTTTTT	CASMAGRTGNEKLFF	TRBJ1-4	TRBD1	TRBV19	.
TGTGCCAGCAGTTATAGACAGTACAATCAGCCCCAGCATTTT	CASSYRQYNQPQHF	TRBJ1-5	.	TRBV6-2/TRBV6-3	.
TGTGCCAGCAGCTTATTGGCAGGCCAAACCTATGGCTATACCTTC	CASSLLAGQTYGYTF	TRBJ1-2	.	TRBV6-5	.